A single sample gave rise to the 27 T cell receptor beta chains below, sequenced in a study of a mutant IDH1 vaccine in newly diagnosed glioma. Only in-frame clones appear in the TCRdb table, and some are missing; sequencing was by immunoSEQ multiplex PCR. The data contain around 29,000 clones, under 80% of them singletons. Time point noted: week 35, safety follow-up. Each vaccine dose was 300 ug of mutant IDH1 20-mer peptide, with topical imiquimod. Their recognized antigens are unknown. Material: PBMCs, obtained from a glioma patient whose treatment included an IDH1 peptide vaccine. These TCRs come from a man between 50 and 59 years old with glioma.

V gene TRBV28 combines with J gene TRBJ2-2, with 8 positions matching TRBD2. The CDR3 has 17 amino acids. V trimming: 4 bases; J trimming: 6 bases; junction bases outside the gene matches: 13. Per the germline V gene, CDR1 is MDHEN and CDR2 is SYDVKM. The CDR3 sequence: CASSWWQLAGGPGELFF. As DNA, the CDR3 is TGTGCCAGCAGTTGGTGGCAACTGGCGGGGGGTCCCGGGGAGCTGTTTTTT.

As DNA, the CDR3 is TGTGCCAGCGGGACAATTGCTTTGGGACAGGGGGCTTGGAACCCACCCCTCCACTTT. Its protein product is CASGTIALGQGAWNPPLHF. The chain combines TRBV27 with TRBJ1-6, with 12 bases aligning to TRBD1. Losses at the gene ends were 8 bases for V and 11 bases for J; bases not matched to a gene: 22. The germline CDR1 and CDR2 sequences are MNHEY and SMNVEV (reference sequence). The CDR3 runs to 19 residues.

In DNA, the CDR3 is TGTGCCAGCAGCTTGGAGGAGGGGCGAAACACCATATATTTT. As protein: CASSLEEGRNTIYF. The V call is TRBV5-5, the J call TRBJ1-3; D is perhaps TRBD1 (5 bases). The V end was cut by 0 bases, the J end by 5 bases, with 9 bases between. Germline loops: CDR1 SGHKS, CDR2 YYEKEE (reference sequence). CDR3 length: 14 residues.

This chain uses TRBV30 with TRBJ1-1, with 8 bases identical to TRBD1. The V segment lost 0 bases and the J segment 0 bases; nucleotides outside the gene matches: 9. The CDR3 has 17 amino acids. Germline V gives CDR1 GTSNPN, CDR2 SVGIG (reference sequence). CDR3 bases: TGTGCCTGGAGTGTATTGTGGGGGACAGGAATGAACACTGAAGCTTTCTTT. Amino acids: CAWSVLWGTGMNTEAFF. Full variable domain (missing parts from reference TRBV30 and TRBJ1-1): SQTIHQWPATLVQPVGSPLSLECTVEGTSNPNLYWYRQAAGRGLQLLFYSVGIGQISSEVPQNLSASRPQDRQFILSSKKLLLSDSGFYLCAWSVLWGTGMNTEAFFGQGTRLTVV.

V is TRBV2 and J is TRBJ2-7; 12 nucleotides match TRBD2. V lost 7 bases and J lost 0; bases outside the gene matches: 7. Germline-derived CDR1 and CDR2 are SNHLY and FYNNEI. CDR3 size: 16 residues. The CDR3 here is CASNPGLAGISYEQYF. The CDR3 DNA is TGTGCCAGCAATCCGGGACTAGCGGGTATCTCCTACGAGCAGTACTTC.

The V gene is TRBV4-1, the J gene TRBJ2-7; TRBD1 matches at 10 bases. J gave up 2 bases and V 4 bases, and 5 bases lay outside the gene matches. The germline gives CDR1 MGHRA, CDR2 YSYEKL. The CDR3 loop spans 15 amino acids. The CDR3 loop reads CASSLSGTGAYEQYF. CDR3 DNA: TGCGCCAGCAGCCTCTCCGGGACAGGGGCCTACGAGCAGTACTTC.

This clone was picked up a small number of times. The chain uses TRBV14 and TRBJ1-1; D perhaps matches TRBD1 (5 bases). V lost 1 base and J 1 base, leaving 25 bases between the germline ends. The length of the CDR3 is 20 residues. The germline CDR1 and CDR2 sequences are SGHDN and FVKESK. CDR3 sequence (DNA): TGTGCCAGCAGCCAAGTTCGTAGGACATCGTCGGTAGAGTCGAACACTGAAGCTTTCTTT. Its protein is CASSQVRRTSSVESNTEAFF.

The V call is TRBV29-1, the J call TRBJ2-7; D is unclear. Trimming cost V 7 bases and J 4 bases, with 11 bases left between them. Germline V lookup: CDR1 SQVTM, CDR2 ANQGSEA. This CDR3 spans 11 amino acids. The chain's CDR3 is CSGLLGYEQYF. The DNA of the CDR3 is TGCAGCGGGTTGCTAGGATACGAGCAGTACTTC.

The chain combines TRBV2 with TRBJ2-3; 9 nucleotides line up with TRBD1. Germline-derived CDR1 and CDR2 are SNHLY and FYNNEI. CDR3 size: 15 residues. The V gene end was trimmed by 4 bases and the J gene end by 1 base; junction bases not matched to a gene: 3. This chain's CDR3 is CASSVWTGGTDTQYF. The DNA of the CDR3 is TGTGCCAGCAGTGTCTGGACAGGGGGCACAGATACGCAGTATTTT.

This chain joins TRBV29-1 and TRBJ2-5, with 11 bases identical to TRBD2. In germline, CDR1 is SQVTM, CDR2 ANQGSEA. The CDR3 covers 16 residues. Unmatched junction bases numbered 12, after V lost 5 bases and J lost 4 bases. The DNA for the CDR3 is TGCAGCGTTTCCCTAGCGGGGGGCCCAATCGGAGAGACCCAGTACTTC. It is translated as CSVSLAGGPIGETQYF.

The rearrangement links TRBV30 to TRBJ1-2; 7 bases map to TRBD1. Germline V gives CDR1 GTSNPN, CDR2 SVGIG (reference sequence). The CDR3 loop spans 13 amino acids. V dropped 4 bases and J dropped 5; count of bases not matched to a gene: 7. DNA of the CDR3: TGTGCCTGGAATGGGGAACAGGGGTATGGCTACACCTTC. It encodes CAWNGEQGYGYTF.

The chain is built from TRBV5-6 and TRBJ1-1, with 7 bases identical to TRBD1. CDR1 is SGHDT and CDR2 is YYEEEE in the germline V gene. This CDR3 has 15 residues. V shed 4 bases, J shed 5 bases, and the junction held 11 bases outside the gene matches. CDR3 sequence: CASSPPTGAVTEAFF. The CDR3 region has the DNA TGTGCCAGCAGCCCTCCCACAGGGGCGGTGACTGAAGCTTTCTTT.

CDR3 sequence (DNA): TGTGCCAGCAGCTTGGGACAGGGGGCTTATGGCTACACCTTC. Encoded protein: CASSLGQGAYGYTF. The chain employs TRBV5-5 and TRBJ1-2; TRBD1 agrees at 10 bases. The CDR3 covers 14 residues. Per the germline V gene, CDR1 is SGHKS and CDR2 is YYEKEE (reference sequence). Trimming at V came to 0 bases and at J to 5 bases, leaving 1 base not matched to a gene.

The chain links TRBV5-1 to TRBJ2-1, with 9 bases fitting TRBD2. Germline loops: CDR1 SGHRS, CDR2 YFSETQ. The junction had 10 bases not matched to a gene; V was cut back by 2 bases and J by 10 bases. This CDR3 is 15 amino acids long. The CDR3: CASSFDSSAGGEQFF. CDR3 DNA sequence: TGCGCCAGCAGCTTTGATTCTAGCGCGGGGGGGGAGCAGTTCTTC.

The genes are TRBV2 and TRBJ2-2; the D gene is possibly TRBD1 (6 bases). V was clipped by 7 bases and J by 5 bases, with 14 bases between them. The CDR3 spans 14 residues. The germline V gene has CDR1 SNHLY and CDR2 FYNNEI. The CDR3 protein is CASTGVEETGELFF. CDR3 sequence (DNA): TGTGCCAGCACAGGGGTTGAGGAAACCGGGGAGCTGTTTTTT.

V gene TRBV27 combines with J gene TRBJ1-5; D gene ambiguous. Trimming left V 0 bases short and J 7 bases short, with 16 bases between. The CDR3 is 16 residues long. Per the germline V gene, CDR1 is MNHEY and CDR2 is SMNVEV (reference sequence). CDR3 region: CASSLSMGFSAQPQHF. The CDR3 DNA is TGTGCCAGCAGTTTATCGATGGGGTTTTCGGCCCAGCCCCAGCATTTT.

In its sample, this clone was seen once. This chain uses TRBV5-4 with TRBJ1-6, with D tentatively TRBD1 (6 bases). CDR3 length equals 15 residues. The germline gives CDR1 SGHNT, CDR2 YYREEE (reference sequence). V was pared by 4 bases and J by 9 bases, with 17 bases between. The CDR3 loop is CASSARQERSSPLHF. The CDR3 nucleotides are TGTGCCAGCAGCGCCCGACAGGAAAGGTCTTCACCCCTCCACTTT.

This chain connects TRBV13 to TRBJ2-7, with D possibly TRBD2 on 7 matching bases. Germline CDR1 reads PRHDT; CDR2 reads FYEKMQ (reference sequence). Trimming took off 11 bases at V and 0 bases at J, with 14 bases between the two ends. CDR3 length equals 13 residues. The DNA for the CDR3 is TGTGCCGGGGGCGGGAGCACCTCCTACGAGCAGTACTTC. Residues: CAGGGSTSYEQYF.

V is TRBV27 and J is TRBJ2-1, with 8 bases aligning to TRBD2. Germline values: CDR1 MNHEY, CDR2 SMNVEV (reference sequence). V shed 3 bases, J shed 9 bases, and the junction held 10 bases outside the gene matches. This CDR3 spans 15 amino acids. In DNA form, the CDR3 reads TGTGCCAGCAGTTTGTCGAGCGGGAGAAAGGGTGAGCAGTTCTTC. Translated: CASSLSSGRKGEQFF.

The chain is built from TRBV4-3 and TRBJ1-4, with a tentative D call TRBD1 (5 bases). Per the germline V gene, CDR1 is LGHNA and CDR2 is YSLEER. The CDR3 totals 15 residues. V lost 4 bases, J lost 8 bases, and 17 bases lay in between. CDR3 residues: CASSPGGGGREKLFF. CDR3 DNA sequence: TGCGCCAGCAGCCCAGGCGGGGGGGGTAGAGAAAAACTGTTTTTT.

This chain connects TRBV7-2 to TRBJ2-7, with TRBD1 identical over 8 bases. Trimming cost V 6 bases and J 9 bases; bases outside gene matches: 13. The CDR3 totals 14 residues. CDR1 is SGHTA, CDR2 FQGNSA, per germline. The CDR3 nucleotides read TGTGCCAGCAGTCTACCCCCCGGACAGGGTGGGCAGTACTTC. The encoded protein is CASSLPPGQGGQYF. The entire variable domain, with the rest obtained from reference TRBV7-2 and TRBJ2-7, is as follows: GAGVSQSPSNKVTEKGKDVELRCDPISGHTALYWYRQSLGQGLEFLIYFQGNSAPDKSGLPSDRFSAERTGGSVSTLTIQRTQQEDSAVYLCASSLPPGQGGQYFGPGTRLTVT.

This sequence joins TRBV28 and TRBJ2-2, with D perhaps TRBD2 (5 bases). Germline V gene lookup returns CDR1 MDHEN and CDR2 SYDVKM. V lost 1 base and J 2 bases, leaving 8 bases between the germline ends. CDR3 length: 15 amino acids. The CDR3 nucleotides are TGTGCCAGCAGTTTATTCGGACTCAACACCGGGGAGCTGTTTTTT. Translated, it gives CASSLFGLNTGELFF.

V is TRBV25-1 and J is TRBJ1-4, with D maybe TRBD1 (6 bases). V lost 6 bases and J lost 5, with 13 bases in between. The CDR3 length is 14 residues. Germline CDR1 MGHDK, CDR2 SYGVNS. The CDR3 sequence is CASSPYRANEKLFF. The CDR3 nucleotides read TGTGCCAGCAGCCCTTACAGGGCCAATGAAAAACTGTTTTTT.

The chain couples TRBV28 to TRBJ1-1; D is unresolved. The ends were cut back, 3 bases at V and 0 bases at J, with 14 bases in the middle. This CDR3 has 16 amino acids. In germline, CDR1 is MDHEN, CDR2 SYDVKM. The CDR3 sequence is CASSLGGEPVNTEAFF. The DNA for the CDR3 is TGTGCCAGCAGTTTGGGAGGAGAGCCCGTGAACACTGAAGCTTTCTTT. Based on the CDR3 plus reference TRBV28 and TRBJ1-1, the full variable domain is DVKVTQSSRYLVKRTGEKVFLECVQDMDHENMFWYRQDPGLGLRLIYFSYDVKMKEKGDIPEGYSVSREKKERFSLILESASTNQTSMYLCASSLGGEPVNTEAFFGQGTRLTVV.

The genes are TRBV14 and TRBJ2-1, with 7 positions matching TRBD1. Per germline, CDR1 SGHDN and CDR2 FVKESK. The V gene end was trimmed by 4 bases and the J gene end by 7 bases; junction bases not matched to a gene: 13. CDR3 length: 16 amino acids. CDR3 coding DNA: TGTGCCAGCAGCCCCCCGTTGGGACAGATGATAAATGAGCAGTTCTTC. It yields the protein CASSPPLGQMINEQFF.

The chain combines TRBV10-3 with TRBJ1-2; TRBD1 matches at 9 bases. V dropped 10 bases and J dropped 3; count of bases not matched to a gene: 6. Per germline, CDR1 ENHRY and CDR2 SYGVKD. The CDR3 loop spans 13 amino acids. For the CDR3, the DNA is TGTGCCACTGGACAGGGGACGGACTATGGCTACACCTTC. This codes for CATGQGTDYGYTF.

This chain links TRBV7-2 with TRBJ1-2; 8 bases agree with TRBD1. The CDR3 length is 14 residues. V dropped 3 bases and J dropped 2; count of bases not matched to a gene: 2. The germline gives CDR1 SGHTA, CDR2 FQGNSA. For the CDR3, the DNA is TGTGCCAGCAGCTTCCGGGACAGGAACTATGGCTACACCTTC. Encoded protein: CASSFRDRNYGYTF.